Shown below are 16 T cell receptor beta chains from a single sample sequenced in a study of vaccination effects on CD4 cells after COVID-19. Libraries were prepared by immunoSEQ multiplex PCR; TCRdb keeps only in-frame clonotypes and omits some of them. In the table there are about 43,000 clones, around three quarters of which are singletons. Under the ViraFEST assay, PBMC were stimulated with viral peptide pools so that antigen-specific CD4+ T cells expanded. Sequencing was performed afterwards. Following 10 days of culture, CD4+ T cells were isolated. Vaccine recipients lacked prior SARS-CoV-2 infection and had negative nucleocapsid antibodies. Their antigen targets remain unknown. The material sequenced was CD4+ T cells from PBMCs cultured with SARS-CoV-2 spike peptides, taken before COVID-19 vaccination. These receptors came from a human donor who received a COVID-19 vaccine.

This clone showed up just once. The chain links TRBV7-2 to TRBJ1-2, with D unclear. The CDR3 covers 12 residues. Trimming pared 5 bases from V and 7 bases from J, leaving 11 bases between. Germline V lookup: CDR1 SGHTA, CDR2 FQGNSA. CDR3 protein: CASSDHWGGYTF. The DNA of the CDR3 is TGTGCCAGCAGCGACCACTGGGGTGGCTACACCTTC. Combining the CDR3 with reference TRBV7-2 and TRBJ1-2 gives the whole variable domain GAGVSQSPSNKVTEKGKDVELRCDPISGHTALYWYRQSLGQGLEFLIYFQGNSAPDKSGLPSDRFSAERTGGSVSTLTIQRTQQEDSAVYLCASSDHWGGYTFGSGTRLTVV.

The chain joins TRBV11-2 to TRBJ2-2; D is perhaps TRBD2 (7 bases). V gave up 5 bases and J gave up 9 bases, with 13 bases separating them. CDR1 and CDR2 (germline): SGHAT, FQNNGV. This CDR3 is 13 amino acids long. CDR3 DNA sequence: TGTGCCAGCAGCCCCGCCGGGGGGCGGGAGCTGTTTTTT. Amino acid sequence: CASSPAGGRELFF.

V and J are TRBV5-1 and TRBJ2-1, with D hard to call. CDR1 and CDR2 from the germline V gene are SGHRS and YFSETQ. The CDR3 length is 15 residues. Trimming left V 0 bases short and J 2 bases short, with 9 bases between. The CDR3 is CASSLGPETYNEQFF. For the CDR3, the DNA is TGCGCCAGCAGCTTGGGCCCCGAGACCTACAATGAGCAGTTCTTC.

This clone was observed a few times. The CDR3 protein is CASSGALATNEKLFF. For the CDR3, the DNA is TGTGCCAGCAGCGGTGCACTTGCAACTAATGAAAAACTGTTTTTT. J is TRBJ1-4 and V is TRBV9; D uncertain. V lost 3 bases to trimming and J lost 0 bases, with 9 bases between them. The germline gives CDR1 SGDLS, CDR2 YYNGEE. CDR3 size: 15 residues.

The chain carries TRBV6-5 and TRBJ2-2; TRBD1 matches at 7 bases. The CDR3 sequence is 14 residues long. V shed 5 bases, J shed 3 bases, and the junction held 3 bases outside the gene matches. Germline CDR1 and CDR2: MNHEY and SVGAGI. Here the CDR3 reads CASSKTGDTGELFF. CDR3 bases: TGTGCCAGCAGTAAAACAGGGGACACCGGGGAGCTGTTTTTT.

This chain joins TRBV7-9 and TRBJ1-1, with 8 bases fitting TRBD1. The CDR3 spans 15 residues. The junction had 5 bases not matched to a gene; V was cut back by 5 bases and J by 0 bases. Per the germline V gene, CDR1 is SEHNR and CDR2 is FQNEAQ (reference sequence). The CDR3 here is CASSPDRGMNTEAFF. CDR3 in DNA: TGTGCCAGCAGCCCTGACAGGGGCATGAACACTGAAGCTTTCTTT.

This rearrangement joins TRBV24-1 to TRBJ2-2; possibly TRBD1 for D (6 bases). Deletions cut 6 bases from V and 0 bases from J, with 10 bases between. Per germline, CDR1 KGHDR and CDR2 SFDVKD. The CDR3 covers 15 residues. The CDR3, as DNA: TGTGCCACCAGTCTAAGGGGGACGAACACCGGGGAGCTGTTTTTT. Translated: CATSLRGTNTGELFF.

V and J are TRBV24-1 and TRBJ2-7; D remains unclear. The CDR3 has 14 amino acids. CDR1 and CDR2 from the germline V gene are KGHDR and SFDVKD. The CDR3 is CATSDFSIGRPPPV. CDR3 coding DNA: TGTGCCACCAGTGATTTTTCTATCGGACGCCCCCCCCCTGTC.

V is TRBV5-1 and J is TRBJ2-5; possible D gene TRBD2, 6 bases. Trimming took 0 bases from V and 5 from J, leaving 23 bases between them. This CDR3 comprises 18 residues. Germline V gene lookup returns CDR1 SGHRS and CDR2 YFSETQ. The CDR3 sequence is CASSLGPPTVRAGETQYF. Here the CDR3 DNA reads TGCGCCAGCAGCTTGGGGCCCCCCACTGTGCGGGCGGGGGAGACCCAGTACTTC.

The chain couples TRBV7-2 to TRBJ1-6; possibly TRBD1 for D (5 bases). The CDR3 covers 12 residues. Deletions cut 5 bases from V and 10 bases from J, with 9 bases between. Germline loops: CDR1 SGHTA, CDR2 FQGNSA. The CDR3 loop is CASSPGNSPLHF. The DNA for the CDR3 is TGTGCCAGCAGCCCAGGGAACTCACCCCTCCACTTT.

This chain uses TRBV5-1 with TRBJ2-3; the match to TRBD2 covers 7 bases. Germline V gene lookup returns CDR1 SGHRS and CDR2 YFSETQ. The CDR3 totals 16 residues. V was pared by 1 base and J by 0 bases, with 5 bases of the junction left unmatched. CDR3 DNA: TGCGCCAGCAGCTTGTTAGGCGGGAGTAGCACAGATACGCAGTATTTT. This sequence encodes CASSLLGGSSTDTQYF.

This rearrangement joins TRBV24-1 to TRBJ1-2; 11 nucleotides line up with TRBD1. Germline loops: CDR1 KGHDR, CDR2 SFDVKD. This CDR3 contains 15 residues. Trimming removed 8 bases from V and 7 bases from J; junction bases left unmatched: 11. This chain's CDR3 is CATNDAKGQGAGYTF. CDR3 coding DNA: TGTGCCACCAACGATGCCAAAGGACAGGGGGCTGGCTACACCTTC.

This chain joins TRBV24-1 and TRBJ2-3, with 7 bases matching TRBD2. Germline lookup yields CDR1 KGHDR and CDR2 SFDVKD. This CDR3 is built from 14 residues. Trimming removed 9 bases from V and 4 bases from J; junction bases left unmatched: 9. Here the CDR3 reads CATSSGAGADTQYF. The DNA for the CDR3 is TGTGCCACCTCCAGTGGGGCGGGGGCAGATACGCAGTATTTT.

The J gene is TRBJ1-5, the V gene TRBV29-1; 7 bases agree with TRBD1. The CDR3 runs 13 residues. The germline gives CDR1 SQVTM, CDR2 ANQGSEA. V lost 4 bases and J lost 1; bases outside the gene matches: 1. The CDR3 DNA reads as TGCAGCGTTGGGACAGGAAGCAATCAGCCCCAGCATTTT. It specifies CSVGTGSNQPQHF.

The V gene is TRBV29-1, the J gene TRBJ1-2; weak D call: TRBD1 (5 bases). The V and J ends lost 4 bases and 4 bases respectively, with 10 bases between them. Germline CDR1 SQVTM, CDR2 ANQGSEA. The CDR3 spans 12 residues. As DNA, the CDR3 is TGCAGCGTTGTTAGGACATCCTATGGCTACACCTTC. This sequence encodes CSVVRTSYGYTF.

V gene TRBV2 combines with J gene TRBJ1-2, with 10 bases aligning to TRBD1. Trimming removed 4 bases from V and 5 bases from J; junction bases left unmatched: 4. This CDR3 has 14 residues. Germline assignment: CDR1 SNHLY and CDR2 FYNNEI. The CDR3 region has the DNA TGTGCCAGCAGTGGAGGGGACAGGGGATATGGCTACACCTTC. Encoded protein: CASSGGDRGYGYTF.